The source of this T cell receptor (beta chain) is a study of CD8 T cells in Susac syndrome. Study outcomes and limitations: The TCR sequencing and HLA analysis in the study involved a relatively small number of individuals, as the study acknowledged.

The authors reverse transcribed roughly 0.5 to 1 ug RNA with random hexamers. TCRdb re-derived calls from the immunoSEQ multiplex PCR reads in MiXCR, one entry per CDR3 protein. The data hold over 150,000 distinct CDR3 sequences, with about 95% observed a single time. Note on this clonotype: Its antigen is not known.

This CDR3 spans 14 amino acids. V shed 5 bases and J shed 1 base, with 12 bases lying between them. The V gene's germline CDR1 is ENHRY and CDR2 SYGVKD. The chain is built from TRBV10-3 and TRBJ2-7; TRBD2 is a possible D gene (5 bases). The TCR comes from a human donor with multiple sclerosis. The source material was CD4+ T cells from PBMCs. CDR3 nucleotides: TGTGCCATCAGTTCCCGGGGTGGTTCCTACGAGCAGTACTTC. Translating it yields CAISSRGGSYEQYF.